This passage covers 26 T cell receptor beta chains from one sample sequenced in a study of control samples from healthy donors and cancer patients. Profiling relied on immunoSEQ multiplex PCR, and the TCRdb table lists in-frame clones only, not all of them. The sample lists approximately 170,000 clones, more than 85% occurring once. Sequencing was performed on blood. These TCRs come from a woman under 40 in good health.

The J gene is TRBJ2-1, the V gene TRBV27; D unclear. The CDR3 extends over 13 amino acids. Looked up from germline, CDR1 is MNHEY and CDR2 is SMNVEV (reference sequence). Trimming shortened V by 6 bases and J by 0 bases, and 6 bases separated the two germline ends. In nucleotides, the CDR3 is TGTGCCAGCAGAGCGAGCTCCTACAATGAGCAGTTCTTC. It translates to CASRASSYNEQFF.

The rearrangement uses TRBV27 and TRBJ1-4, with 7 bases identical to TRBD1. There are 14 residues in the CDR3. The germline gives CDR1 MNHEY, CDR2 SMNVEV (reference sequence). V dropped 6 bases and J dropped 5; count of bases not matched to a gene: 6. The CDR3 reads CASSKETGNEKLFF. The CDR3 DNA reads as TGTGCCAGCAGCAAAGAGACAGGGAATGAAAAACTGTTTTTT.

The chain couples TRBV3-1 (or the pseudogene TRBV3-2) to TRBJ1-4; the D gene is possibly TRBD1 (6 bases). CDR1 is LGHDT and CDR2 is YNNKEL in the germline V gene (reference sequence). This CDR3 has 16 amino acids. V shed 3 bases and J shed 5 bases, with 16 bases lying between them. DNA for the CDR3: TGTGCCAGCAGCCACCGGTCGGACAGCTACAATGAAAAACTGTTTTTT. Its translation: CASSHRSDSYNEKLFF.

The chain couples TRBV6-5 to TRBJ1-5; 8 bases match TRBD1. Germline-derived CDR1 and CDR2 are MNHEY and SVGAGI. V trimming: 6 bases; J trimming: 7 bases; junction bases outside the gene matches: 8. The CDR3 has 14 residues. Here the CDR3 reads CASRQGTGGQPQHF. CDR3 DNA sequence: TGTGCCAGCAGGCAAGGGACAGGAGGGCAGCCCCAGCATTTT.

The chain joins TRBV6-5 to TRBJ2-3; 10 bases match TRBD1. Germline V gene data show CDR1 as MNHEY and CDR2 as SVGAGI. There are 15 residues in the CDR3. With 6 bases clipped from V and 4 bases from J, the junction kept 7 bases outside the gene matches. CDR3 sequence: CASSQDRGSADTQYF. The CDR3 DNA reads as TGTGCCAGCAGCCAGGACAGGGGGTCTGCAGATACGCAGTATTTT.

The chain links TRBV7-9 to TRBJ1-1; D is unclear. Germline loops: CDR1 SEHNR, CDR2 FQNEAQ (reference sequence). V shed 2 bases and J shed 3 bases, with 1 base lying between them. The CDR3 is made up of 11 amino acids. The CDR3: CASSLYTEAFF. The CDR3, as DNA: TGTGCCAGCAGCTTATACACTGAAGCTTTCTTT.

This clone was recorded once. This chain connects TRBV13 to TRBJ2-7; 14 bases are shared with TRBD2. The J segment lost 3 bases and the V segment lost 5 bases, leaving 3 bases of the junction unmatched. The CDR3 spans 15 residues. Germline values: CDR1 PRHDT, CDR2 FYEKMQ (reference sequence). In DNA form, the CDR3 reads TGTGCCAGCAGCCCGGGACTAGCGGGAGTCTACGAGCAGTACTTC. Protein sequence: CASSPGLAGVYEQYF. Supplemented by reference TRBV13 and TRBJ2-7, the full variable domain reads AAGVIQSPRHLIKEKRETATLKCYPIPRHDTVYWYQQGPGQDPQFLISFYEKMQSDKGSIPDRFSAQQFSDYHSELNMSSLELGDSALYFCASSPGLAGVYEQYFGPGTRLTVT.

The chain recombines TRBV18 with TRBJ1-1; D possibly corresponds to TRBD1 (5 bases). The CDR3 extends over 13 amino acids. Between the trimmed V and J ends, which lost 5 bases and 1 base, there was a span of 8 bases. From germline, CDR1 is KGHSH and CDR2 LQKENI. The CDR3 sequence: CASSGAKNTEAFF. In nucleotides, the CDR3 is TGTGCCAGCTCAGGGGCCAAGAACACTGAAGCTTTCTTT.

CDR3 region: CASSYSNWDGELFF. CDR3 nucleotide sequence: TGTGCCAGCAGTTACTCGAATTGGGACGGGGAGCTGTTTTTT. The chain couples TRBV6-5 to TRBJ2-2; D ambiguous. Between the trimmed V and J ends, which lost 0 bases and 7 bases, there was a span of 9 bases. Germline values: CDR1 MNHEY, CDR2 SVGAGI. CDR3 size: 14 residues.

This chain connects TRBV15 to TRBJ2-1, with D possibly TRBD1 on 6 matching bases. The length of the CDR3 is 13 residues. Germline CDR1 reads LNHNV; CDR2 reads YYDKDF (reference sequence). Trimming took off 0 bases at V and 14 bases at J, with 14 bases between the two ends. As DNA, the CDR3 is TGTGCCACCAGCAGAGAACCTAGGGGGTTGGAGTTCTTC. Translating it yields CATSREPRGLEFF.

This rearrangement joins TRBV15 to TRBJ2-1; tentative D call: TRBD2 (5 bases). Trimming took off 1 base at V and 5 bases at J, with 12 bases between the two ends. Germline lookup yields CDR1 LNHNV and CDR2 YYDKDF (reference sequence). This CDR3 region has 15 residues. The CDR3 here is CATSRGEDYNNEQFF. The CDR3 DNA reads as TGTGCCACCAGCAGAGGAGAAGACTACAACAATGAGCAGTTCTTC.

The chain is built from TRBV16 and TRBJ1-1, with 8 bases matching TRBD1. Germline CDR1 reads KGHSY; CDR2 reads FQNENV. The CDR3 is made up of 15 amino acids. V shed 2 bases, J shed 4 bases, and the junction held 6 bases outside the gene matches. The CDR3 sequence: CASSQDPGGLTEAFF. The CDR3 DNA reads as TGTGCCAGCAGCCAAGACCCAGGGGGCCTCACTGAAGCTTTCTTT.

The CDR3 nucleotides are TGTGCCAGCAGCCCACGACAGGGGGTGATGCTCGACACTGAAGCTTTCTTT. Protein product: CASSPRQGVMLDTEAFF. J is TRBJ1-1 and V is TRBV7-9; 9 bases line up with TRBD1. Germline CDR1 reads SEHNR; CDR2 reads FQNEAQ (reference sequence). The CDR3 extends over 17 amino acids. The J segment lost 3 bases and the V segment lost 5 bases, leaving 13 bases of the junction unmatched.

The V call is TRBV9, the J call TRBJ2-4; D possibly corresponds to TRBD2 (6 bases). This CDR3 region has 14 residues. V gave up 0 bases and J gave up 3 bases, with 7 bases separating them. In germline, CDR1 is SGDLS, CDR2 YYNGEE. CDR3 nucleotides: TGTGCCAGCAGCGTAGGGGACTTCAAAAACATTCAGTACTTC. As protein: CASSVGDFKNIQYF. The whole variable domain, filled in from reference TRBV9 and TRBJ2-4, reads DSGVTQTPKHLITATGQRVTLRCSPRSGDLSVYWYQQSLDQGLQFLIQYYNGEERAKGNILERFSAQQFPDLHSELNLSSLELGDSALYFCASSVGDFKNIQYFGAGTRLSVL.

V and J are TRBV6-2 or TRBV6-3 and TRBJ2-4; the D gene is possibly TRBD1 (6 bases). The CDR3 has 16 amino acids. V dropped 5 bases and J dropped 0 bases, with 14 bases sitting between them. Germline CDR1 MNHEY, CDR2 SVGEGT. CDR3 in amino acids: CASSPGQTLAKNIQYF. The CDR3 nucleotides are TGTGCCAGCAGTCCCGGACAGACCTTAGCCAAAAACATTCAGTACTTC.

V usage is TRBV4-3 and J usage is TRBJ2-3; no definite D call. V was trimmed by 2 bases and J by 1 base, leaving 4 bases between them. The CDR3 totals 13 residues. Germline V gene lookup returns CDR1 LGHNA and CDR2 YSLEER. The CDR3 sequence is CASSQPGTDTQYF. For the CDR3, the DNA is TGCGCCAGCAGCCAACCGGGCACAGATACGCAGTATTTT.

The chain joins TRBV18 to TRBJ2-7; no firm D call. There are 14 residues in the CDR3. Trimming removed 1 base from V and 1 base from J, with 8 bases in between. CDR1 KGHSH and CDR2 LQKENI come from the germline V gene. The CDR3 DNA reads TGTGCCAGCTCACCACTGCGACGATCCTACGAGCAGTACTTC. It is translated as CASSPLRRSYEQYF. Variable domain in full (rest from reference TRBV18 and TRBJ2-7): NAGVMQNPRHLVRRRGQEARLRCSPMKGHSHVYWYRQLPEEGLKFMVYLQKENIIDESGMPKERFSAEFPKEGPSILRIQQVVRGDSAAYFCASSPLRRSYEQYFGPGTRLTVT.

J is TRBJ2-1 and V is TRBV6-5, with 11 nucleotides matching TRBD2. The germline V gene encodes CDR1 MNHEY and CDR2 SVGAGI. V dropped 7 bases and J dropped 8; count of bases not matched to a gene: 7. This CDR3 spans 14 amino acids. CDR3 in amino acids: CASTTSGSFDEQFF. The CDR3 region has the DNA TGTGCCAGCACAACTAGCGGGAGTTTCGATGAGCAGTTCTTC.

This CDR3 reads CASSPSGDGGGGYNEQFF. The CDR3, as DNA: TGTGCCAGCAGCCCCAGTGGTGATGGCGGGGGGGGTTACAATGAGCAGTTCTTC. The rearrangement joins TRBV6-2 or TRBV6-3 to TRBJ2-1; 9 bases fit TRBD2. CDR1 and CDR2 from the germline V gene are MNHEY and SVGEGT. The trim removed 6 bases at V and 4 bases at J, leaving 16 bases unmatched. This CDR3 has 18 residues.

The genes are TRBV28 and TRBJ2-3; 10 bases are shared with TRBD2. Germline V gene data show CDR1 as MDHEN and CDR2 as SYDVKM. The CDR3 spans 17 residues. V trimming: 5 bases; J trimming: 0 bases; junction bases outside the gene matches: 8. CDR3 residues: CASSLAGTSASTDTQYF. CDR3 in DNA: TGTGCCAGCAGTCTCGCGGGGACTAGCGCCAGCACAGATACGCAGTATTTT.

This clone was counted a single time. CDR3 coding DNA: TGCGCCACAAGACAGGCATCCCACGATGAGCAGTTCTTC. The encoded protein is CATRQASHDEQFF. This chain links TRBV10-1 with TRBJ2-1; a possible D gene is TRBD1 (6 bases). CDR3 length: 13 amino acids. The V gene's germline CDR1 is WNHNN and CDR2 SYGVQD (reference sequence). The ends were cut back, 10 bases at V and 8 bases at J, with 18 bases in the middle.

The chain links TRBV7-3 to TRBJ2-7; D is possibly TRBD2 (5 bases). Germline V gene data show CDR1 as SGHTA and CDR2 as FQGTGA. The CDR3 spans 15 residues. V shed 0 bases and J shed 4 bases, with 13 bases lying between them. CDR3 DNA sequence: TGTGCCAGCAGCTTAACGCCCTTACTAGTTTACGAGCAGTACTTC. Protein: CASSLTPLLVYEQYF.

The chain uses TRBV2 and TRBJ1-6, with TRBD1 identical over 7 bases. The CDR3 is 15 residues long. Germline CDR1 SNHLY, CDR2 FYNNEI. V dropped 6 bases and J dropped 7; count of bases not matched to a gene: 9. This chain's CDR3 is CASRSPGQPNSPLHF. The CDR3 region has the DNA TGTGCCAGCAGGAGCCCGGGACAGCCAAATTCACCCCTCCACTTT. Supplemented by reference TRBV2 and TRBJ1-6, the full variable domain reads EPEVTQTPSHQVTQMGQEVILRCVPISNHLYFYWYRQILGQKVEFLVSFYNNEISEKSEIFDDQFSVERPDGSNFTLKIRSTKLEDSAMYFCASRSPGQPNSPLHFGNGTRLTVT.

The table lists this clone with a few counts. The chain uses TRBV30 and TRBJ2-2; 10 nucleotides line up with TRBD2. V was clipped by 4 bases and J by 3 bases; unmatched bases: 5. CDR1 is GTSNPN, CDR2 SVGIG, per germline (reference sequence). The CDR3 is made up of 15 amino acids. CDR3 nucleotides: TGTGCCTGGACTAGCGGGAGTGAGGACACCGGGGAGCTGTTTTTT. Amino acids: CAWTSGSEDTGELFF.

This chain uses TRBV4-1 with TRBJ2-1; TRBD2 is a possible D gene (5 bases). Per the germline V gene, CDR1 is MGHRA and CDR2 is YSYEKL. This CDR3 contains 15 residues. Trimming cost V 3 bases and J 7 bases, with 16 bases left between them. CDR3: CASSHPGVPLNEQFF. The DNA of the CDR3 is TGCGCCAGCAGCCATCCCGGGGTCCCTCTGAATGAGCAGTTCTTC.

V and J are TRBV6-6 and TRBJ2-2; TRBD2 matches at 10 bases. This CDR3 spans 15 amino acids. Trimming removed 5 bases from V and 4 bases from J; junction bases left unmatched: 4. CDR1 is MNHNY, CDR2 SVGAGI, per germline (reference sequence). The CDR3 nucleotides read TGTGCCAGCAGTACACTAGCGGGATTCACCGGGGAGCTGTTTTTT. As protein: CASSTLAGFTGELFF.